One and the same sample provided the 25 T cell receptor beta chains below, sequenced in a study of PD-1 blockade in classical Hodgkin lymphoma. Using immunoSEQ multiplex PCR, the repertoire was profiled, and TCRdb retains in-frame clones only, with some absent. The sample includes approximately 41,000 clones, more than 70% of them seen just once. Each of the patients experienced relapse following autologous stem cell transplantation, and their brentuximab vedotin exposure differed. The sample in question was peripheral blood mononuclear cells (PBMCs), obtained at baseline. The receptors shown here come from a human donor with classical Hodgkin lymphoma.

The J gene is TRBJ2-7, the V gene TRBV19; possible D gene TRBD2, 6 bases. The V gene lost 6 bases and the J gene lost 2 bases, with 14 bases spanning the gap. The CDR3 has 14 amino acids. Germline CDR1 and CDR2: LNHDA and SQIVND (reference sequence). The CDR3 sequence is CASRRDSATYEQYF. Written as DNA, the CDR3 is TGTGCCAGTAGACGGGACTCCGCCACCTACGAGCAGTACTTC.

The chain recombines TRBV9 with TRBJ2-5, with 12 positions matching TRBD1. V lost 4 bases to trimming and J lost 4 bases; unmatched junction nucleotides: 5. From germline, CDR1 is SGDLS and CDR2 YYNGEE. This CDR3 has 15 residues. The CDR3 coding sequence is TGTGCCAGCAGCCCGGGACAGGGGGCAGGAGAGACCCAGTACTTC. Its translation: CASSPGQGAGETQYF.

The V gene is TRBV18, the J gene TRBJ2-1; a weak D match, TRBD2 (7 bases). This CDR3 has 17 amino acids. Trimming took 0 bases from V and 4 from J, leaving 16 bases between them. In germline, CDR1 is KGHSH, CDR2 LQKENI. For the CDR3, the DNA is TGTGCCAGCTCACCACCGGACGGGGGGCTTTTGTACAATGAGCAGTTCTTC. This gives the protein CASSPPDGGLLYNEQFF.

V and J are TRBV27 and TRBJ2-7, with D hard to call. V shed 2 bases and J shed 0 bases, with 11 bases lying between them. CDR3 length equals 15 residues. Germline V gene data show CDR1 as MNHEY and CDR2 as SMNVEV (reference sequence). The CDR3 loop reads CASSLGPQSSYEQYF. CDR3 DNA: TGTGCCAGCAGTTTAGGACCCCAGAGCTCCTACGAGCAGTACTTC.

The J gene is TRBJ2-7, the V gene TRBV7-2; TRBD2 aligns across 7 bases. The germline V gene has CDR1 SGHTA and CDR2 FQGNSA. CDR3 size: 15 residues. V lost 7 bases to trimming and J lost 2 bases; unmatched junction nucleotides: 11. The CDR3 sequence is CASTAGLGGTYEQYF. The CDR3 nucleotides are TGTGCCAGCACCGCCGGATTGGGGGGGACCTACGAGCAGTACTTC.

This chain links TRBV5-1 with TRBJ1-5, with unresolved D. The CDR3 spans 16 residues. Germline V gene lookup returns CDR1 SGHRS and CDR2 YFSETQ. Trimming took off 2 bases at V and 0 bases at J, with 12 bases between the two ends. The CDR3 loop is CASSFGPDYSNQPQHF. The CDR3, as DNA: TGCGCCAGCAGCTTCGGACCGGATTATAGCAATCAGCCCCAGCATTTT.

V gene TRBV7-9 combines with J gene TRBJ2-7; tentatively, D is TRBD1 (6 bases). V lost 10 bases to trimming and J lost 0 bases, with 19 bases between them. Germline values: CDR1 SEHNR, CDR2 FQNEAQ (reference sequence). This CDR3 is 15 amino acids long. The CDR3 region is CAIGPQGRSSYEQYF. The DNA of the CDR3 is TGTGCCATCGGCCCCCAGGGGCGCAGCTCCTACGAGCAGTACTTC.

This clone occurred a few times. The chain combines TRBV7-6 with TRBJ2-2, with 8 bases aligning to TRBD1. Germline trimming cut 5 bases from V and 7 bases from J; bases unmatched to any gene: 9. Per the germline V gene, CDR1 is SGHVS and CDR2 is FNYEAQ. The CDR3 totals 15 residues. CDR3 sequence (DNA): TGTGCCAGCAGCCACGGACAGGGTAATCTCGGGGAGCTGTTTTTT. It codes for CASSHGQGNLGELFF.

A single count supports this clone. The chain employs TRBV18 and TRBJ1-1, with TRBD1 matching over 7 bases. This CDR3 is built from 16 residues. V trimming: 3 bases; J trimming: 5 bases; junction bases outside the gene matches: 12. Germline V gene lookup returns CDR1 KGHSH and CDR2 LQKENI. The CDR3 is CASSPQAGTVGTEAFF. CDR3 coding DNA: TGTGCCAGCTCACCTCAAGCCGGGACAGTAGGGACTGAAGCTTTCTTT.

V and J are TRBV30 and TRBJ1-1, with TRBD1 as a possible D gene (6 bases). In germline, CDR1 is GTSNPN, CDR2 SVGIG (reference sequence). The CDR3 has 15 residues. The V gene lost 1 base and the J gene lost 0 bases, with 12 bases spanning the gap. CDR3 DNA sequence: TGTGCCTGGAGTGGCGGGGGGGGCATGAACACTGAAGCTTTCTTT. It translates to CAWSGGGGMNTEAFF.

This chain links TRBV4-1 with TRBJ2-7; 8 positions match TRBD2. The V and J ends lost 4 bases and 0 bases, in that order; junction bases with no gene match: 8. Looked up from germline, CDR1 is MGHRA and CDR2 is YSYEKL. The CDR3 has 16 amino acids. In nucleotides, the CDR3 is TGCGCCAGCAGCCCCTTTGTAGCGGGACACTCCTACGAGCAGTACTTC. Its translation is CASSPFVAGHSYEQYF.

The CDR3 reads CASSKGREQYF. The CDR3 DNA reads as TGTGCCAGCAGTAAGGGACGGGAGCAGTACTTC. The V gene is TRBV6-1, the J gene TRBJ2-7; tentatively, D is TRBD1 or TRBD2 (5 bases each). The V gene lost 5 bases and the J gene lost 7 bases, with 9 bases spanning the gap. This CDR3 spans 11 amino acids. From germline, CDR1 is MNHNS and CDR2 SASEGT.

The chain uses TRBV7-2 and TRBJ1-6; D is uncertain. The germline CDR1 and CDR2 sequences are SGHTA and FQGNSA. V lost 1 base, J lost 6 bases, and 10 bases lay in between. This CDR3 comprises 15 residues. The CDR3 reads CASSLGAAFNSPLHF. As DNA, the CDR3 is TGTGCCAGCAGCTTAGGGGCGGCGTTTAATTCACCCCTCCACTTT.

This clone was counted once. The gene calls are TRBV18 and TRBJ1-1; TRBD1 might be the D (6 bases). Germline CDR1 is KGHSH and CDR2 is LQKENI. This CDR3 is 15 amino acids long. With 2 bases removed from V and 3 bases from J, the gap between germline ends came to 13 bases. The CDR3 sequence is CASSPEWGADTEAFF. CDR3 DNA sequence: TGTGCCAGCTCACCAGAGTGGGGGGCAGACACTGAAGCTTTCTTT.

The chain employs TRBV21-1 and TRBJ2-5; the tabulated D call, TRBD2, remains unverified against the DNA. The J call could be wrong; TRBJ2-7 is a better fit for the DNA end. TRBV21-1 is given as a pseudogene. This CDR3 region has 16 residues. Here the CDR3 DNA reads TGTGCCAGCAGCAAAGAGACTAGCGGGGGAAATTACGAGCAGTACTTC. The encoded protein is CASSKETSGGNYEQYF.

The chain combines TRBV4-2 with TRBJ2-5; 13 nucleotides match TRBD2. V trimming: 2 bases; J trimming: 5 bases; junction bases outside the gene matches: 8. Germline CDR1 and CDR2: LGHNA and YNFKEQ. This CDR3 contains 17 residues. The CDR3 nucleotides are TGTGCCAGCAGCCAATCCGCGGGGACTAGCGGGGTGGAGACCCAGTACTTC. This translates into CASSQSAGTSGVETQYF.

The chain employs TRBV19 and TRBJ1-1; the match to TRBD1 covers 8 bases. The CDR3 has 15 residues. Germline V lookup: CDR1 LNHDA, CDR2 SQIVND (reference sequence). V dropped 5 bases and J dropped 3; count of bases not matched to a gene: 8. This CDR3 reads CASSEDRDGDTEAFF. The CDR3 nucleotides are TGTGCCAGTAGTGAGGACAGGGACGGAGACACTGAAGCTTTCTTT.

The chain has TRBV27 and TRBJ2-1; D is unresolved. CDR1 is MNHEY and CDR2 is SMNVEV in the germline V gene (reference sequence). The V end lost 6 bases, the J end lost 5 bases, and 14 bases lay between the germline ends. CDR3 size: 14 residues. CDR3 sequence: CASRRLKGNNEQFF. Here the CDR3 DNA reads TGTGCCAGCAGGAGACTCAAGGGAAACAATGAGCAGTTCTTC.

This sequence joins TRBV7-2 and TRBJ2-7; 9 bases map to TRBD2. Trimming cost V 5 bases and J 4 bases; bases outside gene matches: 12. The CDR3 has 16 amino acids. Germline V gene lookup returns CDR1 SGHTA and CDR2 FQGNSA. In DNA, the CDR3 is TGTGCCAGCAGCGCGAATATACTAGCGGGCGGATACGAGCAGTACTTC. Protein sequence: CASSANILAGGYEQYF. The variable domain in full, completed from reference TRBV7-2 and TRBJ2-7, reads GAGVSQSPSNKVTEKGKDVELRCDPISGHTALYWYRQSLGQGLEFLIYFQGNSAPDKSGLPSDRFSAERTGGSVSTLTIQRTQQEDSAVYLCASSANILAGGYEQYFGPGTRLTVT.

V is TRBV11-2 and J is TRBJ2-7, with TRBD2 identical over 7 bases. With V trimmed by 3 bases and J by 3 bases, 5 bases remained unmatched. Looked up from germline, CDR1 is SGHAT and CDR2 is FQNNGV. The CDR3 spans 14 residues. The CDR3 sequence: CASSFGGGSYEQYF. CDR3 nucleotide sequence: TGTGCCAGCAGCTTCGGCGGGGGTAGCTACGAGCAGTACTTC.

J is TRBJ1-2 and V is TRBV5-1, with 8 bases fitting TRBD1. The CDR3 has 15 residues. CDR1 SGHRS and CDR2 YFSETQ come from the germline V gene. V lost 0 bases, J lost 2 bases, and 3 bases stayed unmatched. CDR3 DNA sequence: TGCGCCAGCAGCTTGGCAGGGGGCCTGAACTATGGCTACACCTTC. This sequence encodes CASSLAGGLNYGYTF.

This clone was seen once. The chain links TRBV2 to TRBJ1-5; D perhaps matches TRBD1 (5 bases). This CDR3 comprises 14 residues. Trimming removed 6 bases at V and 3 bases at J, with 12 bases between. From germline, CDR1 is SNHLY and CDR2 FYNNEI. The chain's CDR3 is CASSADSYNQPQHF. CDR3 nucleotides: TGTGCCAGCAGCGCCGACAGCTACAATCAGCCCCAGCATTTT.

The chain links TRBV30 to TRBJ1-6; the D gene is possibly TRBD1 (5 bases). Per germline, CDR1 GTSNPN and CDR2 SVGIG (reference sequence). This CDR3 has 16 amino acids. The V gene lost 1 base and the J gene lost 6 bases, with 16 bases spanning the gap. The chain's CDR3 is CAWSGGSDPTNSPLHF. CDR3 coding DNA: TGTGCCTGGAGTGGGGGGAGCGACCCCACTAATTCACCCCTCCACTTT.

This chain connects TRBV7-8 to TRBJ2-7; the D gene is possibly TRBD2 (6 bases). The CDR3 consists of 14 residues. Trimming pared 5 bases from V and 3 bases from J, leaving 14 bases between. Germline V CDR1 and CDR2: SGHVS, FQNEAQ. The CDR3 DNA is TGTGCCAGCAGCCCCCACCCCGGGAGCTACGAGCAGTACTTC. This sequence encodes CASSPHPGSYEQYF.

The V and J genes are TRBV15 and TRBJ1-6; D ambiguous. Trimming shortened V by 1 base and J by 3 bases, and 4 bases separated the two germline ends. The CDR3 has 14 residues. In germline, CDR1 is LNHNV, CDR2 YYDKDF (reference sequence). The chain's CDR3 is CATSRGDYNSPLHF. In nucleotides, the CDR3 is TGTGCCACCAGCAGAGGAGACTATAATTCACCCCTCCACTTT.